Sequencing of this T cell receptor (beta chain) was carried out in a study of a mutant IDH1 vaccine in newly diagnosed glioma. Across the whole study: Weeks 1, 3, 5, 7, 11, 15, 19 and 23 were when patients received their eight vaccinations. Vaccines were begun 4-6 weeks after radiotherapy alone, or with temozolomide cycles.

Assay used: immunoSEQ multiplex PCR; TCRdb lists only in-frame clones, some missing. The sample contains approximately 82,000 clones, 85% of which appear only once. As to time point: week 23, last vaccination. A 20-mer mutant IDH1 peptide at 300 ug was injected subcutaneously with topical imiquimod. New IDH1-mutant, ATRX-lost WHO grade 3 or 4 astrocytomas occurred in donors. Germline CDR1 and CDR2: SGHTA and FQGTGA. This CDR3 is 12 amino acids long. Trimming took off 6 bases at V and 4 bases at J, with 10 bases between the two ends. A note on this clone: Its antigen is not identified.

This TCR came from a man younger than 40 with glioma. Some clones in this sample may be carry-over from other donors' samples. Sequenced material: PBMCs, taken from a glioma patient whose treatment included an IDH1 peptide vaccine. The V gene is TRBV7-3, the J gene TRBJ2-7, with a possible D match to TRBD2 (5 bases). In DNA, the CDR3 is TGTGCCAGCAGTCGCCCGGGGTACGAGCAGTACTTC. Its translation: CASSRPGYEQYF.